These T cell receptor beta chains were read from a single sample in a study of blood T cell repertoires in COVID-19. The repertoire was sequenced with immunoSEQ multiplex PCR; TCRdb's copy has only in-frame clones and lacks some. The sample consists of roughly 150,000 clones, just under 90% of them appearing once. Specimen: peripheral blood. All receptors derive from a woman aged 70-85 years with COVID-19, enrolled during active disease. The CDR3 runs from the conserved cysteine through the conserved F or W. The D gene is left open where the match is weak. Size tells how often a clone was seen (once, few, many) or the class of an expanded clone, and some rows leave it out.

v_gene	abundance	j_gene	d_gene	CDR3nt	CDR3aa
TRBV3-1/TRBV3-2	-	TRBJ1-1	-	TGTGCCAGCAGCCAGGGCTGGGGAGGCACTGAAGCTTTCTTT	CASSQGWGGTEAFF
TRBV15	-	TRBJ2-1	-	TGTGCCACCAGCGCTTCCCGGGACAACTCCTACAATGAGCAGTTCTTC	CATSASRDNSYNEQFF
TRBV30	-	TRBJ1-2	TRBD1	TGTGCCTGGAGCCGGACAGGGGACTATGGCTACACCTTC	CAWSRTGDYGYTF
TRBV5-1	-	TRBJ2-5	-	TGCGCCAGCAGCTTGGCCGTCGGGGACCAAGAGACCCAGTACTTC	CASSLAVGDQETQYF
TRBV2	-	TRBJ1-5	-	TGTGCCAGCACGCAGGGGTACAATCAGCCCCAGCATTTT	CASTQGYNQPQHF
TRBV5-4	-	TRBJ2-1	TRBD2	TGTGCCAGCAGCACAAGGACTAGCGGAAGCTCCTACAATGAGCAGTTCTTC	CASSTRTSGSSYNEQFF
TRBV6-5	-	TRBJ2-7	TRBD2	TGTGCCAGCAGCCCGACGGCGGGGGGCCCCTACGAGCAGTACTTC	CASSPTAGGPYEQYF
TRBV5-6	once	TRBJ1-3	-	TGTGCCAGCAGCTTGGCCTACGAGCCTGGAAACACCATATATTTT	CASSLAYEPGNTIYF
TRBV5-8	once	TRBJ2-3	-	TGTGCCAGCAGCTTATTACAGGCGCGGGATACGCAGTATTTT	CASSLLQARDTQYF
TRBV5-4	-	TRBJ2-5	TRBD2	TGTGCCAGCAGCTTAGGACTAGCGGCGACTCAAGAGACCCAGTACTTC	CASSLGLAATQETQYF
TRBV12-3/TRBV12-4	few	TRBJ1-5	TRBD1	TGTGCCAGCAGTACAGGGGATTATCAGCCCCAGCATTTT	CASSTGDYQPQHF
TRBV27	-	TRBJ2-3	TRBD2	TGTGCCAGCCTCGGGACTAGCGGGGGGAGGCGTACGCAGTATTTT	CASLGTSGGRRTQYF
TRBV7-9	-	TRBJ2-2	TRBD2	TGTGCCAGCAGCTTAAGAACTAGCGGGGGGGCCCACGGGGAGCTGTTTTTT	CASSLRTSGGAHGELFF
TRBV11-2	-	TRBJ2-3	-	TGTGCCAGCAGCTCCTTCCTATGGACTAGCACAGATACGCAGTATTTT	CASSSFLWTSTDTQYF
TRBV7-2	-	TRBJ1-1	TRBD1	TGTGCCAGCAGCCACCGGGACAGAGAAGCTTTCTTT	CASSHRDREAFF
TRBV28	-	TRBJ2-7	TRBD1	TGTGCCAGCAGTTTCGACAGGGGGATGAACGAGCAGTACTTC	CASSFDRGMNEQYF
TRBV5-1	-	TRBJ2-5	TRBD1	TGCGCCAGCAGCTTGGAAACAGGGGAGTGGTACTTC	CASSLETGEWYF
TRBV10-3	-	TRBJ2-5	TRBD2	TGTGCCGCGGGGACTAGCGGACAAGAGACCCAGTACTTC	CAAGTSGQETQYF
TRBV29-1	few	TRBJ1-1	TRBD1	TGCAGCGTTGAATTGGGACAGGGGGTGGGTGAAGCTTTCTTT	CSVELGQGVGEAFF
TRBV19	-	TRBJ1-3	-	TGTGCCAGTAGTATTACGGGTTCTGGAAACACCATATATTTT	CASSITGSGNTIYF
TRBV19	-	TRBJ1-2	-	TGTGCCAGTAGTGCCCGACGGACACGTCGTTTTAACTATGGCTACACCTTC	CASSARRTRRFNYGYTF
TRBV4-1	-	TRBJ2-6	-	TGCGCCAGCAGCCGAATGCCAGGGGCGCCTGGCTCTGGGGCCAACGTCCTGACTTTC	CASSRMPGAPGSGANVLTF
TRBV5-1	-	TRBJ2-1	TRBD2	TGCGCCAGCAGCCCCCACGCGGAGCGGGGGGGCAGGAATGAGCAGTTCTTC	CASSPHAERGGRNEQFF
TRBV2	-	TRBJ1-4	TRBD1	TGTGCCAGCAGTGGTGGACAGGGGATTCCTGGTAATGAAAAACTGTTTTTT	CASSGGQGIPGNEKLFF
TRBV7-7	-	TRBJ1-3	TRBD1	TGTGCTAGCAGTACGGACAGGGGCTCTGGAAACACCATATATTTT	CASSTDRGSGNTIYF
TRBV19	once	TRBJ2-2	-	TGTGCCAGCTCAACAGGGTTTTGGTCGAACACCGGGGAGCTGTTTTTT	CASSTGFWSNTGELFF
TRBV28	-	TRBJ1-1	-	TGTGCCATCCACCGGGACAAAGGGAACACTGAAGCTTTCTTT	CAIHRDKGNTEAFF
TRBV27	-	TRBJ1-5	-	TGTGCCAGCTCGCCCACGACAGTGGGGTACGGGCAGCCCCAGCATTTT	CASSPTTVGYGQPQHF
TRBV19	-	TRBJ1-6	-	TGTGCCAGTAGTACGGACACTAATTCACCCCTCCACTTT	CASSTDTNSPLHF
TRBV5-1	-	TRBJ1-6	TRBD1	TGCGCCAGCAGCTTGGCCTCGGGACAGGATAATTCACCCCTCCACTTT	CASSLASGQDNSPLHF
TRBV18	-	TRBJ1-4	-	TGTGCCAGCTCACCAGGCCTTAATGAAAAACTGTTTTTT	CASSPGLNEKLFF
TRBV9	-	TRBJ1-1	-	TGTGCCAGCAGCGTAAACGACAGGATGAACACTGAAGCTTTCTTT	CASSVNDRMNTEAFF
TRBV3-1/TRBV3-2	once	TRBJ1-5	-	TGTGCCAGCAGCCCCCCCCAGGGGCAGCCCCAGCATTTT	CASSPPQGQPQHF